Listed below are T cell receptor beta chains from one sample, sequenced in a study of blood T cell repertoires in COVID-19. The method was immunoSEQ multiplex PCR; TCRdb's version includes in-frame clones alone and lacks a portion of them. Among approximately 70,000 clones listed, 72% were seen once. The specimen sequenced was PBMCs or T cells enriched from blood (not recorded which). The origin of the receptors is a woman aged 60 to 75 who had been exposed to COVID-19. The CDR3 runs from the conserved cysteine through the conserved F or W. A D gene is named only where the DNA matches it firmly.

>TRBV5-6|TRBJ2-7|.
CASTLQGYSYEQYF
>TRBV28|TRBJ1-2|.
CASRPPGANYGYTF
>TRBV14|TRBJ2-3|.
CASSFGGGGMTDTQYF
>TRBV6-4|TRBJ1-5|.
CASLLQGSRNQPQHF
>TRBV28|TRBJ1-2|.
CASSLHTGSYGYTF
>TRBV21-1|TRBJ2-4|.
CAGGGVLNIQYF
>TRBV7-2|TRBJ2-2|TRBD1
CASSQDRAVSGELFF
>TRBV24-1|TRBJ1-5|.
CATRQSGGNQPQHF
>TRBV5-1|TRBJ1-6|.
CASSLDQVSYNSPLHF
>TRBV5-1|TRBJ2-7|TRBD2
CASSLSGSNYEQYF
>TRBV18|TRBJ1-2|.
CASSPQTDNYGYTF
>TRBV5-6|TRBJ1-1|.
CASSLVTDTEAFF
>TRBV28|TRBJ1-1|.
CASSLLTGHTEAFF
>TRBV19|TRBJ2-2|.
CASSIKLITGELFF
>TRBV5-1|TRBJ1-2|TRBD1
CASSRTQGDIGYTF
>TRBV30|TRBJ1-5|TRBD1
CAWSGGGEYQPQHF
>TRBV27|TRBJ2-5|.
CARDAPPGEETQYF
>TRBV18|TRBJ2-1|TRBD1
CASSPTGQGGYNEQFF
>TRBV3-1/TRBV3-2|TRBJ2-3|.
CASSQVIRDTQYF
>TRBV6-5|TRBJ1-2|TRBD1
CASSLTGDRDGYTF
>TRBV10-3|TRBJ2-3|TRBD2
CATATSGTDTQYF
>TRBV20-1|TRBJ1-1|.
CSARRAEAFF
>TRBV7-8|TRBJ1-5|.
CASSPFVSNQPQHF
>TRBV15|TRBJ2-1|TRBD2
CATSLAGGPNNEQFF
>TRBV4-2|TRBJ2-1|TRBD2
CASSQNSGDSYNEQFF
>TRBV12-3/TRBV12-4|TRBJ2-7|TRBD2
CASSIGGTYEQYF
>TRBV24-1|TRBJ2-3|TRBD2
CATSDLRTSGGTDTQYF
>TRBV20-1|TRBJ2-3|TRBD2
CSASIGRADTQYF
>TRBV25-1|TRBJ2-7|TRBD1
CASLYRDRAHEQYF
>TRBV24-1|TRBJ2-1|.
CATSDLAESYNEQFF
>TRBV2|TRBJ2-2|.
CASSFRRSTGELFF
>TRBV21-1|TRBJ1-2|.
CASTRTGGFNYGYTF
>TRBV14|TRBJ2-3|TRBD2
CASSQRGTSGKAADTQYF
>TRBV11-2|TRBJ2-7|.
CASSLSHRANEQYF
>TRBV5-1|TRBJ1-6|TRBD1
CASSQSGQGDSPLHF
>TRBV5-1|TRBJ1-1|TRBD1
CASSPGTANTEAFF
>TRBV7-2|TRBJ2-1|.
CASSLAGASNSYNEQFF
>TRBV18|TRBJ2-3|TRBD2
CASSTEWGLALGRTDTQYF
>TRBV5-1|TRBJ1-4|TRBD1
CASSANRGNPEKLFF
>TRBV5-5|TRBJ2-5|.
CASSFGLGDQETQYF
>TRBV7-2|TRBJ2-2|.
CASSLYGELFF
>TRBV19|TRBJ1-2|.
CASSKDGDYGYTF
>TRBV5-1|TRBJ2-5|.
CASRELGRDRDQYF
>TRBV29-1|TRBJ1-2|.
CSVSGAKGYGYTF
>TRBV7-2|TRBJ2-3|TRBD2
CASSSFTREGQYF
>TRBV30|TRBJ2-7|TRBD1
CAGTGLTYEQYF
>TRBV9|TRBJ1-1|.
CASSVQGGDTEAFF
>TRBV27|TRBJ1-2|.
CASRLGAYGYTF
>TRBV7-2|TRBJ1-4|TRBD1
CASSANRGGDEKLFF
>TRBV2|TRBJ2-2|.
CASSDGPPLNTGELFF
>TRBV14|TRBJ2-7|TRBD1
CASRQTGDSYEQYF
>TRBV18|TRBJ2-1|.
CASSPNRAVNEQFF
>TRBV9|TRBJ2-7|TRBD1
CASSVAQGVSSEQYF
>TRBV9|TRBJ1-3|.
CASSPGGSGNTIYF
>TRBV9|TRBJ2-3|TRBD2
CASSVLASGGRDTQYF